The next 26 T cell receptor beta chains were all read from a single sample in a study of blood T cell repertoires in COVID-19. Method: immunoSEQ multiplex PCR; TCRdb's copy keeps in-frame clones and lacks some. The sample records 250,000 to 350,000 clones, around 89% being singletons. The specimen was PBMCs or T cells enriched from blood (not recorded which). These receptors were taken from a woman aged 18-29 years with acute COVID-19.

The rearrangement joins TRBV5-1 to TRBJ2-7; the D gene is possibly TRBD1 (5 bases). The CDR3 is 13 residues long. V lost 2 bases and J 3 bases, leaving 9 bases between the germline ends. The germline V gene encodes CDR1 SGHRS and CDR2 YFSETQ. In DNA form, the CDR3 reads TGCGCCAGCAGCTTACAGGACAACTACGAGCAGTACTTC. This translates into CASSLQDNYEQYF.

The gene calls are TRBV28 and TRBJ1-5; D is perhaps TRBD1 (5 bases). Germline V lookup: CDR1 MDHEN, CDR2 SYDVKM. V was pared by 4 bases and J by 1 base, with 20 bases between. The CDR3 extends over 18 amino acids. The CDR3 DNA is TGTGCCAGCAGTTCCTTCCCCGGGACTCCACGGAGCAATCAGCCCCAGCATTTT. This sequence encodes CASSSFPGTPRSNQPQHF.

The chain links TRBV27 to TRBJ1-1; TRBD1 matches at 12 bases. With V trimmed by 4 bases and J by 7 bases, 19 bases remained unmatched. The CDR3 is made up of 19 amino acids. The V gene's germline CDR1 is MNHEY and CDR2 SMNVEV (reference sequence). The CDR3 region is CASSSRDRGLHGGSFEAFF. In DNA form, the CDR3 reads TGTGCCAGCAGTTCCCGGGACAGGGGGCTCCACGGGGGATCCTTTGAAGCTTTCTTT.

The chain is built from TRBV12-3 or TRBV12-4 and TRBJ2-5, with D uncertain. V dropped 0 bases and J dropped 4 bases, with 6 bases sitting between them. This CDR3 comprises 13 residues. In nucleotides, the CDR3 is TGTGCCAGCAGTTTAGCTAGCATAGAGACCCAGTACTTC. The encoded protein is CASSLASIETQYF.

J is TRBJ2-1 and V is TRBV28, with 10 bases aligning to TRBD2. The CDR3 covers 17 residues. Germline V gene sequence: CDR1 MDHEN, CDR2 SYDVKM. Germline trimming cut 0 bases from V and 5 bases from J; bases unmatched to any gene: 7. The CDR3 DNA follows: TGTGCCAGCAGTTTATGGTCTAGCGGGAGTGTAGACAATGAGCAGTTCTTC. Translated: CASSLWSSGSVDNEQFF.

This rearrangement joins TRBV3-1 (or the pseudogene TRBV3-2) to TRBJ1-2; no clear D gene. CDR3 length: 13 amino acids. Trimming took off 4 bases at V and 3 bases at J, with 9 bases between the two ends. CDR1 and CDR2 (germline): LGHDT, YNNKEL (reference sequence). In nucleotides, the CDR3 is TGTGCCAGCAGCCCTCGGGAGGACTATGGCTACACCTTC. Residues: CASSPREDYGYTF.

The CDR3: CASSQSGGEQFF. The CDR3, as DNA: TGTGCCAGCAGCCAATCGGGGGGTGAGCAGTTCTTC. J is TRBJ2-1 and V is TRBV3-1 (or the pseudogene TRBV3-2); 7 bases fit TRBD2. There are 12 residues in the CDR3. Trimming at V came to 2 bases and at J to 9 bases, leaving 1 base not matched to a gene. Per the germline V gene, CDR1 is LGHDT and CDR2 is YNNKEL (reference sequence).

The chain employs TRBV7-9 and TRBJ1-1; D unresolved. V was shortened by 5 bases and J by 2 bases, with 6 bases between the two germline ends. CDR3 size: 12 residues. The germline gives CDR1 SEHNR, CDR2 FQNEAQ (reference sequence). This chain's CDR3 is CASSRTNTEAFF. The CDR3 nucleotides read TGTGCCAGCAGCCGCACTAACACTGAAGCTTTCTTT.

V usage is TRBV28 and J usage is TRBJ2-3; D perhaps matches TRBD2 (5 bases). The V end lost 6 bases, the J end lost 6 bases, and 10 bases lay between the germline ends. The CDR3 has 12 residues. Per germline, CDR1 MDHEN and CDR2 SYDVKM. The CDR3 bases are TGTGCCAGCAGGAGGGAAAGGGATACGCAGTATTTT. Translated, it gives CASRRERDTQYF. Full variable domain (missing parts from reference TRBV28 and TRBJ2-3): DVKVTQSSRYLVKRTGEKVFLECVQDMDHENMFWYRQDPGLGLRLIYFSYDVKMKEKGDIPEGYSVSREKKERFSLILESASTNQTSMYLCASRRERDTQYFGPGTRLTVL.

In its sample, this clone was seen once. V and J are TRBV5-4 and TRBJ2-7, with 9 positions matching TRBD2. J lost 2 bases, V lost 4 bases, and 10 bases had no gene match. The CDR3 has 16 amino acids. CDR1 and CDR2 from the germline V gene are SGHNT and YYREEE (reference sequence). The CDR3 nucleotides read TGTGCCAGCAGCCACAGCCGGGCTAGCGGGACCTACGAGCAGTACTTC. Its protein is CASSHSRASGTYEQYF. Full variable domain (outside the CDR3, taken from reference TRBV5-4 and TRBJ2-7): ETGVTQSPTHLIKTRGQQVTLRCSSQSGHNTVSWYQQALGQGPQFIFQYYREEENGRGNFPPRFSGLQFPNYSSELNVNALELDDSALYLCASSHSRASGTYEQYFGPGTRLTVT.

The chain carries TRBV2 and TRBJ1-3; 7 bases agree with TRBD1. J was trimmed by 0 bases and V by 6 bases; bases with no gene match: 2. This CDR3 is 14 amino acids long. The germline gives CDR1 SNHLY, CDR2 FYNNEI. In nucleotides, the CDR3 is TGTGCCAGCAGAGACAGGGACTCTGGAAACACCATATATTTT. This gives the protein CASRDRDSGNTIYF.

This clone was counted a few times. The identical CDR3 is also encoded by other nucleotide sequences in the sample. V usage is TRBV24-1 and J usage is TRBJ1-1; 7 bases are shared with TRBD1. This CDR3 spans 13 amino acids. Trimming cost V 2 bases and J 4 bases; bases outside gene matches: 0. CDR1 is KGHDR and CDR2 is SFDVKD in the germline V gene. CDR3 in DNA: TGTGCCACCAGTGATTACAGGGGCACTGAAGCTTTCTTT. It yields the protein CATSDYRGTEAFF.

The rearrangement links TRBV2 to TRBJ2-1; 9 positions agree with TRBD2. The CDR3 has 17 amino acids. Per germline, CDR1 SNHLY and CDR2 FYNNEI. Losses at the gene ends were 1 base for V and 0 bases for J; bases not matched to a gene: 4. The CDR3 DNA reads TGTGCCAGCAGTGAAGTAGCTAGCGGGATCTCCTACAATGAGCAGTTCTTC. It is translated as CASSEVASGISYNEQFF.

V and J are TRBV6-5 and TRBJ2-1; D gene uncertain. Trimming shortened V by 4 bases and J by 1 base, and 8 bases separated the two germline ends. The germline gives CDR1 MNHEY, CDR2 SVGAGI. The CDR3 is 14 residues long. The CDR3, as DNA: TGTGCCAGCAGTTCACAAGCGTCCTACAATGAGCAGTTCTTC. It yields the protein CASSSQASYNEQFF.

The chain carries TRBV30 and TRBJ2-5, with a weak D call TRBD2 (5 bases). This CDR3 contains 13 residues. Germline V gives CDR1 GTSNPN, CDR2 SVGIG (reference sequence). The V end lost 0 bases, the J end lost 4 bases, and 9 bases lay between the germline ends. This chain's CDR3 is CAWSVQGGETQYF. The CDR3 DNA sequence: TGTGCCTGGAGTGTCCAAGGAGGAGAGACCCAGTACTTC.

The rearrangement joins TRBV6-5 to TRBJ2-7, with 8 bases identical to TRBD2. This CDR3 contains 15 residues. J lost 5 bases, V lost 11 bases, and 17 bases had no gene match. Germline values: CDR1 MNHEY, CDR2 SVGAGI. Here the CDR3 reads CASDNSGNSPDEQYF. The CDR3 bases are TGTGCCTCGGACAATAGCGGGAACTCCCCCGACGAGCAGTACTTC.

CDR3 loop: CSVDGRNTEAFF. In DNA form, the CDR3 reads TGCAGCGTTGATGGGAGAAACACTGAAGCTTTCTTT. The J gene is TRBJ1-1, the V gene TRBV29-1; D gene ambiguous. This CDR3 has 12 amino acids. V gave up 3 bases and J gave up 2 bases, with 7 bases separating them. In germline, CDR1 is SQVTM, CDR2 ANQGSEA.

CDR3 coding DNA: TGTGCCAGCAGCGTAGGGGGGACAGGGATCTACAATGAGCAGTTCTTC. Translated, it gives CASSVGGTGIYNEQFF. V gene TRBV9 combines with J gene TRBJ2-1, with 9 positions matching TRBD1. Germline V gives CDR1 SGDLS, CDR2 YYNGEE. CDR3 length: 16 amino acids. V gave up 0 bases and J gave up 3 bases; unmatched junction bases: 4.

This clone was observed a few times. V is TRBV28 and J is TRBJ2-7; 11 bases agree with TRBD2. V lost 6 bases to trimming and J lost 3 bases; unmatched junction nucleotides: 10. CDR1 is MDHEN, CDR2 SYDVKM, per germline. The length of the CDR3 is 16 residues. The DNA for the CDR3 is TGTGCCAGCAGATTCACTAGCGGGAGCACCGTCTACGAGCAGTACTTC. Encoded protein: CASRFTSGSTVYEQYF.

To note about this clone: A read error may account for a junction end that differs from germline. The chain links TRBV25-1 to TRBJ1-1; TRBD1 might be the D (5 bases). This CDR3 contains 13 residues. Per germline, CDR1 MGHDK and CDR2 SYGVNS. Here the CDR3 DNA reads TGTGCCAGCAGTGAATCAGGGAACCCTGAAGCTTTCTTT. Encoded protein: CASSESGNPEAFF.

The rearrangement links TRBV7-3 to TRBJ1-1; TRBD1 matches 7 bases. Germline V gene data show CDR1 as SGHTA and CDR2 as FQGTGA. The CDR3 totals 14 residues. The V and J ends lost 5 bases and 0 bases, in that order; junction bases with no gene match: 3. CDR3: CASSPGQVNTEAFF. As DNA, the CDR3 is TGTGCCAGCAGCCCAGGACAGGTGAACACTGAAGCTTTCTTT.

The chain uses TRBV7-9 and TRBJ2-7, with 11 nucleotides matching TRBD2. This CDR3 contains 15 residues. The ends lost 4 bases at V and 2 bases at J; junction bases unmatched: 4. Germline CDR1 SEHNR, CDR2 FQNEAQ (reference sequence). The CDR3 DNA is TGTGCCAGCAGCTCCCGTAGCGGGAGGGCCTACGAGCAGTACTTC. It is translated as CASSSRSGRAYEQYF.

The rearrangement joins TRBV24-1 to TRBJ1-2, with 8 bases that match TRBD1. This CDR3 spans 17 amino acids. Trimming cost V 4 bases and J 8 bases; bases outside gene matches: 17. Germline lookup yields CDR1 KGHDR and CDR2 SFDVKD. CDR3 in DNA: TGTGCCACCAGTGACCGACCTCGGACAGGGTCAGGGAGGGGCTACACCTTC. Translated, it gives CATSDRPRTGSGRGYTF.

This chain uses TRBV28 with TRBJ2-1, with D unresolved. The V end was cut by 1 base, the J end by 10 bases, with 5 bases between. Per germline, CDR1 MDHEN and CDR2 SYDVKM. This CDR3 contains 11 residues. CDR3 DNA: TGTGCCAGCAGTTTATTACGGGAGCAGTTCTTC. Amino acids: CASSLLREQFF.

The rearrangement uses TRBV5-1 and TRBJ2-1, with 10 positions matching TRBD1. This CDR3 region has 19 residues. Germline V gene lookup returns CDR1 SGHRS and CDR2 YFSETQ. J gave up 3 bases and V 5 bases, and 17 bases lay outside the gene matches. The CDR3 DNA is TGCGCCAGCAGTTTCCGGGACAGGGGACGCTACCCCGTCTACAATGAGCAGTTCTTC. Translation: CASSFRDRGRYPVYNEQFF.

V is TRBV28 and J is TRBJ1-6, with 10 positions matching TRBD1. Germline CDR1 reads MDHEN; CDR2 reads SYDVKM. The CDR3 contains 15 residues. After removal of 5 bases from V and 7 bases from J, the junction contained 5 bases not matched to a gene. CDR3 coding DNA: TGTGCCAGCAGTCAGGGACAGGGGAGGAATTCACCCCTCCACTTT. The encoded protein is CASSQGQGRNSPLHF.